This TCR beta chain emerged from a study of T cell repertoires in cytomegalovirus infection. TCRdb itself ran the reads through MiXCR, one entry per CDR3 protein. The data hold about 890,000 distinct CDR3 sequences, with roughly 30% observed a single time. V lost 5 bases and J lost 3, with 16 bases in between. This CDR3 is built from 15 residues. In germline, CDR1 is SEHNR, CDR2 FQNEAQ (reference sequence). A remark on this clonotype: The antigen is undetermined.

The chain combines TRBV7-9 with TRBJ1-2; possible D gene TRBD1, 5 bases. Sample: cultured CD8+ T cells from PBMCs, taken from culture after CMV antigen stimulation. This TCR derives from a human donor in good health (CMV status not recorded). Some clones in this sample may be carry-over from other donors' samples. Here the CDR3 reads CASSPRQFEDYGYTF. The CDR3 DNA reads TGTGCCAGCAGCCCGCGACAGTTCGAAGACTATGGCTACACCTTC.